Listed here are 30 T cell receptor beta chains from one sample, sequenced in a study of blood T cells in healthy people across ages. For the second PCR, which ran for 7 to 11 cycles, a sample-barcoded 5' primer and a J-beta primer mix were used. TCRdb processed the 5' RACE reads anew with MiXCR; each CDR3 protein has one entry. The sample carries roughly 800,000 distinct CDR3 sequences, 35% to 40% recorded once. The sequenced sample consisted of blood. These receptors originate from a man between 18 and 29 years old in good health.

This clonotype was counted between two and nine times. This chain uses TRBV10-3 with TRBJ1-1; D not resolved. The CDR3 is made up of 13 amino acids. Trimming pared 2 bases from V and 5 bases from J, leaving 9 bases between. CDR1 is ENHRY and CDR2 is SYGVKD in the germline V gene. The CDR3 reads CAISEKKGTEAFF. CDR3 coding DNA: TGTGCCATCAGTGAGAAGAAGGGTACTGAAGCTTTCTTT.

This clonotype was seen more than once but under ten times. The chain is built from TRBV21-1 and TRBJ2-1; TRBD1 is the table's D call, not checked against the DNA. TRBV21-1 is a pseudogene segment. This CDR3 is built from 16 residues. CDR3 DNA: TGTGCCAGCAGCTCTCGGGGGGTCGGGCTATGGAATGAGCAGTTCTTC. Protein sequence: CASSSRGVGLWNEQFF.

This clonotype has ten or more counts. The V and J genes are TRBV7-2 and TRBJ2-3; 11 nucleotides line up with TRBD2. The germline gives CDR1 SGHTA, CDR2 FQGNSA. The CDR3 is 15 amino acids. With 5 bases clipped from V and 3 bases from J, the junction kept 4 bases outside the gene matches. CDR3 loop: CASSLRLAGTDTQYF. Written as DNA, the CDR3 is TGTGCCAGCAGCCTGCGACTAGCGGGGACAGATACGCAGTATTTT.

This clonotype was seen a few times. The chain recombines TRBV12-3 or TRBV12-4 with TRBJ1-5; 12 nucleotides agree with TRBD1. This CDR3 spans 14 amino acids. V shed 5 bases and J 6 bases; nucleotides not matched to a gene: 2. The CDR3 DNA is TGTGCCAGCAGTGGGACAGGGGGCGTTCAGCCCCAGCATTTT. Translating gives CASSGTGGVQPQHF.

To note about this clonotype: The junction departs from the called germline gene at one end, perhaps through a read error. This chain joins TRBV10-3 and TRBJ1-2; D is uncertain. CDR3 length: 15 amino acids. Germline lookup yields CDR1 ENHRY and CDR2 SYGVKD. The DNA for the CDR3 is TGTGCCATCAGTGAGTCGGCGATATCCAACTATGGCCACACCTTC. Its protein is CAISESAISNYGHTF.

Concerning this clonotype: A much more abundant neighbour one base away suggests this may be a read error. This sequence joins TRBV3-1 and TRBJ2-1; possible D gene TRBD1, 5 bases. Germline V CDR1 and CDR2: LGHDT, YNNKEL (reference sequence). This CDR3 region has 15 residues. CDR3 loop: CTSSQRQLERSEQFF. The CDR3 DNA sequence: TGTACCAGCAGCCAGAGACAGTTGGAAAGGAGTGAGCAGTTCTTC.

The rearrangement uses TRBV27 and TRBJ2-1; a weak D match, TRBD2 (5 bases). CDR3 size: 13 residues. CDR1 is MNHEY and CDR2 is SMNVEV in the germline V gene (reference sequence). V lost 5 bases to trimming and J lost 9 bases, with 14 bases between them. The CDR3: CASSPPSAGEQFF. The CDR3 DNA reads TGTGCCAGCAGTCCCCCCTCCGCGGGTGAGCAGTTCTTC.

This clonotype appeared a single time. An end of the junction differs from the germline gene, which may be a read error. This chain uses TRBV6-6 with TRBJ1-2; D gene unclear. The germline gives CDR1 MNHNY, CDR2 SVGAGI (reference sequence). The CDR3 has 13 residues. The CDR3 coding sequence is TGTGCCAGCAGTCTTACTGAGAACTGTGGCTACACCTTC. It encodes CASSLTENCGYTF.

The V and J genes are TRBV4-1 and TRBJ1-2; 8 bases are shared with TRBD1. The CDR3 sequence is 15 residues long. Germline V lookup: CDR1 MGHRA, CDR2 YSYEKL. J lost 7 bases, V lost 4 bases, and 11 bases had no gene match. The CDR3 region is CASSRITSDRAGYTF. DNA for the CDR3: TGCGCCAGCAGCCGGATCACTTCGGACAGGGCTGGCTACACCTTC.

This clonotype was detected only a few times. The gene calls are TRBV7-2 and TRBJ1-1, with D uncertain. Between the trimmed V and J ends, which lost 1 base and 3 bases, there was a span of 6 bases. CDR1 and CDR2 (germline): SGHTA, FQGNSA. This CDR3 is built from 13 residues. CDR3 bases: TGTGCCAGCAGCTTAGTTTCGGACACTGAAGCTTTCTTT. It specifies CASSLVSDTEAFF.

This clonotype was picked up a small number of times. CDR3 DNA sequence: TGTGCCAGCAGCTTAGTGGGACAAATGGAGACCCAGTACTTC. Translation gives CASSLVGQMETQYF. The chain couples TRBV7-2 to TRBJ2-7, with D perhaps matching TRBD1 (6 bases). The J call may be wrong; the DNA end is better matched by TRBJ2-5. The length of the CDR3 is 14 residues. Per the germline V gene, CDR1 is SGHTA and CDR2 is FQGNSA.

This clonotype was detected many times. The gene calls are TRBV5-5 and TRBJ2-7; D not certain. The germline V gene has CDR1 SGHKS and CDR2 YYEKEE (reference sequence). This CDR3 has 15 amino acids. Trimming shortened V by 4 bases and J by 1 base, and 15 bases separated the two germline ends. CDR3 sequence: CASSQTSSGSYEQYF. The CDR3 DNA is TGTGCCAGCAGCCAGACCTCAAGTGGGTCCTACGAGCAGTACTTC.

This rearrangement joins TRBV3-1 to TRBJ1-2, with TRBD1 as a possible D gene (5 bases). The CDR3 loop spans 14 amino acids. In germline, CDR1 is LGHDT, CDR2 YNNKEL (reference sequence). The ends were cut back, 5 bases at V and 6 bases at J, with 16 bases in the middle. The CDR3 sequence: CASSWHRTLNGYTF. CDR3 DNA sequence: TGTGCCAGCAGCTGGCACAGGACTTTGAATGGCTACACCTTC.

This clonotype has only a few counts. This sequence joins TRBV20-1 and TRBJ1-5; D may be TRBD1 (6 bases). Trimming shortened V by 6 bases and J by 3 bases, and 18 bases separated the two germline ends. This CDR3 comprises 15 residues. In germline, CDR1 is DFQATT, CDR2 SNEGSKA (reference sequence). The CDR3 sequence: CSASTPGVLNQPQHF. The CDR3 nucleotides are TGCAGTGCCTCAACCCCAGGGGTCCTCAATCAGCCCCAGCATTTT.

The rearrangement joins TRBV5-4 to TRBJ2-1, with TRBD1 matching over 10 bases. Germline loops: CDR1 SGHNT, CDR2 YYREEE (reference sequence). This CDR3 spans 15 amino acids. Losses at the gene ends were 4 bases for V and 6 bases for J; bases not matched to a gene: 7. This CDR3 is CASSQRTGGINEQFF. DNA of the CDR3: TGTGCCAGCAGCCAACGGACAGGGGGTATCAATGAGCAGTTCTTC. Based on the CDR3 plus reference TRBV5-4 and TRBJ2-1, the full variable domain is ETGVTQSPTHLIKTRGQQVTLRCSSQSGHNTVSWYQQALGQGPQFIFQYYREEENGRGNFPPRFSGLQFPNYSSELNVNALELDDSALYLCASSQRTGGINEQFFGPGTRLTVL.

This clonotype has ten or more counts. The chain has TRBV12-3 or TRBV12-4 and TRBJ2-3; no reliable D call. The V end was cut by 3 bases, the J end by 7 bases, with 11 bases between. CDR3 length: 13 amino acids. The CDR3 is CASSLEGRNTQYF. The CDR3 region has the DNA TGTGCCAGCAGTTTGGAAGGACGGAATACGCAGTATTTT.

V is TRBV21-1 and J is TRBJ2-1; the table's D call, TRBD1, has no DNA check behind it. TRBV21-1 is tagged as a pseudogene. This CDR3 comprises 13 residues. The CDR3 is CASSKSRNGGQFF. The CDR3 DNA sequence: TGTGCCAGCAGCAAATCGCGGAACGGGGGGCAGTTCTTC.

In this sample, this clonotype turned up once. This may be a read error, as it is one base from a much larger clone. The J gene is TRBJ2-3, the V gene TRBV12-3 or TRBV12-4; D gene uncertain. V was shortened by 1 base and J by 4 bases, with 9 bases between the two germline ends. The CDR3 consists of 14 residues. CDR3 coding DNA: TGTGCCAGCAGTTTAGACCCGGGCGCAGATACGCAGTATTTT. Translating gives CASSLDPGADTQYF.

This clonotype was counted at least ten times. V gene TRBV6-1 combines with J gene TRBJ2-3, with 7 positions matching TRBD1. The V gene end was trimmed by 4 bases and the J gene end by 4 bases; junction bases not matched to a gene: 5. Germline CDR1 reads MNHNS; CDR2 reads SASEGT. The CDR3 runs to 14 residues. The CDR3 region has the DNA TGTGCCAGCAGTGGGACAGGCGCCCCAGATACGCAGTATTTT. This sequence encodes CASSGTGAPDTQYF.

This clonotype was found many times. The CDR3 is CSFQGANSYEQYF. The CDR3 DNA sequence: TGCAGCTTCCAGGGGGCTAATTCCTACGAGCAGTACTTC. The rearrangement joins TRBV29-1 to TRBJ2-7, with 8 positions matching TRBD1. The germline V gene encodes CDR1 SQVTM and CDR2 ANQGSEA. The CDR3 is 13 residues long. With 8 bases clipped from V and 1 base from J, the junction kept 7 bases outside the gene matches.

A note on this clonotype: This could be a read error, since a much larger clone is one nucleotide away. CDR3 in amino acids: CDSSSRVGGTEAFF. As DNA, the CDR3 is TGTGACAGCAGTTCCAGGGTGGGGGGCACTGAAGCTTTCTTT. The V gene is TRBV12-3 or TRBV12-4, the J gene TRBJ1-1, with D perhaps TRBD1 (5 bases). This CDR3 contains 14 residues.

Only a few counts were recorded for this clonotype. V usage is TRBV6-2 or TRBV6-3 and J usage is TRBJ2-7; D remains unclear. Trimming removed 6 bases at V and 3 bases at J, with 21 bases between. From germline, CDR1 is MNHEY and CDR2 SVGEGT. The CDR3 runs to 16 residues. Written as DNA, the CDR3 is TGTGCCAGCAGGCCCAATAGACAAGAACTTTACTACGAGCAGTACTTC. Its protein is CASRPNRQELYYEQYF.

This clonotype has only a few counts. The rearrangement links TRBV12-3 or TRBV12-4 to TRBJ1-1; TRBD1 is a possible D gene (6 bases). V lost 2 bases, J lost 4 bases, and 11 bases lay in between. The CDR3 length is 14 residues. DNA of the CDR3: TGTGCCAGCAGTTTACAGGGGCAGGTCACTGAAGCTTTCTTT. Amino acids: CASSLQGQVTEAFF.

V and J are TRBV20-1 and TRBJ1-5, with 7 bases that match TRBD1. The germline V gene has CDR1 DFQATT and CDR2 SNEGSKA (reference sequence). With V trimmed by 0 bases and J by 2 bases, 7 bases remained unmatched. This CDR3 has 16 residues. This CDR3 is CSARDRQGSGNQPQHF. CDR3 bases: TGCAGTGCTAGAGATCGACAGGGCTCGGGCAATCAGCCCCAGCATTTT.

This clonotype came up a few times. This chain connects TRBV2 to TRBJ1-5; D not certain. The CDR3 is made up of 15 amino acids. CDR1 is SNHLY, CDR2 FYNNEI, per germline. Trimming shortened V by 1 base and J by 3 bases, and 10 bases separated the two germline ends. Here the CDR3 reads CASSEGSGNNQPQHF. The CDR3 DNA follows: TGTGCCAGCAGTGAAGGGAGCGGAAACAATCAGCCCCAGCATTTT.

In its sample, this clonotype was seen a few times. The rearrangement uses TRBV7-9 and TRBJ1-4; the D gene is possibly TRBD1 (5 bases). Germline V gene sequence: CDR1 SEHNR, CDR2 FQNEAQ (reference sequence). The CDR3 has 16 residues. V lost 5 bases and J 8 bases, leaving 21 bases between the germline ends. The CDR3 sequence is CASSRGAAPLGEKLFF. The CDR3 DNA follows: TGTGCCAGCAGCCGAGGGGCAGCTCCTTTGGGGGAAAAACTGTTTTTT.

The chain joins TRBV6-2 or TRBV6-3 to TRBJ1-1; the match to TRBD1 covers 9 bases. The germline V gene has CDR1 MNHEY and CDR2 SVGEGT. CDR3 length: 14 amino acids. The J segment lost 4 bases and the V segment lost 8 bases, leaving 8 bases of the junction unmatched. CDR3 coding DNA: TGTGCCAGCGAACAGGGGGCAAGAATCACTGAAGCTTTCTTT. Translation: CASEQGARITEAFF.

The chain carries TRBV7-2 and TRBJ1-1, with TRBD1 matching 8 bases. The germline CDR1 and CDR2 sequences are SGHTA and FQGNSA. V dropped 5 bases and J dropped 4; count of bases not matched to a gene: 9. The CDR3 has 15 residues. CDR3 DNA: TGTGCCAGCAGCCCTCAGGGGGCGCCGGGCACTGAAGCTTTCTTT. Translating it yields CASSPQGAPGTEAFF. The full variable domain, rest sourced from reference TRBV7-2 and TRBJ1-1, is GAGVSQSPSNKVTEKGKDVELRCDPISGHTALYWYRQSLGQGLEFLIYFQGNSAPDKSGLPSDRFSAERTGGSVSTLTIQRTQQEDSAVYLCASSPQGAPGTEAFFGQGTRLTVV.

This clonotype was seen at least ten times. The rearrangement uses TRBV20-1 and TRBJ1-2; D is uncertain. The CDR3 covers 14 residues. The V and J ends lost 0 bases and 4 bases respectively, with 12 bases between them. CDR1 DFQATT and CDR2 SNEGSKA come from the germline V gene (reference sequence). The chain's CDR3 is CSARDKSTTYGYTF. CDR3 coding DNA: TGCAGTGCTAGAGATAAAAGCACGACCTATGGCTACACCTTC.

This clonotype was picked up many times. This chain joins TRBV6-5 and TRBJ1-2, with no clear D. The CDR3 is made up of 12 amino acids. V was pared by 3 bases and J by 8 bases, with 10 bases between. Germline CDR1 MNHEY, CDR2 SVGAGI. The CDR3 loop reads CASSYSHGGYTF. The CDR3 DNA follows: TGTGCCAGCAGTTATTCTCACGGGGGCTACACCTTC.